The 9 T cell receptor beta chains below were found in one sample sequenced in a study of blood T cell repertoires in COVID-19. Some clones are missing from TCRdb's copy, which holds only in-frame ones; the method was immunoSEQ multiplex PCR. The sample gives more than 150,000 clones, roughly nine tenths of which show up once; 7% is in the top ten. Source material: PBMCs or T cells enriched from blood (not recorded which). These receptors were obtained from a woman aged 50 to 60 who had recovered from COVID-19.

This clone appeared once. The chain recombines TRBV27 with TRBJ2-3; TRBD1 aligns across 9 bases. V lost 6 bases to trimming and J lost 1 base; unmatched junction nucleotides: 2. CDR3 length: 14 residues. In germline, CDR1 is MNHEY, CDR2 SMNVEV (reference sequence). CDR3 nucleotides: TGTGCCAGCAGAAGGACAGGGGGCACAGATACGCAGTATTTT. This codes for CASRRTGGTDTQYF.

This rearrangement joins TRBV5-4 to TRBJ2-3; 8 bases align to TRBD2. Germline lookup yields CDR1 SGHNT and CDR2 YYREEE (reference sequence). The V segment lost 7 bases and the J segment 0 bases; nucleotides outside the gene matches: 4. This CDR3 is built from 14 residues. The CDR3 region is CASGSSGSTDTQYF. CDR3 DNA: TGTGCCAGCGGTTCTAGCGGGAGCACAGATACGCAGTATTTT.

A single count supports this clone. V and J are TRBV28 and TRBJ1-2, with D uncertain. The CDR3 is 13 amino acids. Trimming pared 7 bases from V and 0 bases from J, leaving 9 bases between. CDR1 is MDHEN, CDR2 SYDVKM, per germline. The CDR3: CASMEASNYGYTF. The CDR3, as DNA: TGTGCCAGCATGGAGGCTTCTAACTATGGCTACACCTTC.

The rearrangement joins TRBV29-1 to TRBJ2-7, with TRBD1 matching over 7 bases. V gave up 6 bases and J gave up 3 bases; unmatched junction bases: 8. CDR3 length equals 13 residues. The V gene's germline CDR1 is SQVTM and CDR2 ANQGSEA. CDR3 region: CSVTGQDNYEQYF. CDR3 sequence (DNA): TGCAGCGTGACCGGACAGGACAACTACGAGCAGTACTTC.

This chain uses TRBV9 with TRBJ1-1; the D is unclear. This CDR3 is built from 14 residues. CDR1 and CDR2 (germline): SGDLS, YYNGEE. The V and J ends lost 0 bases and 7 bases respectively, with 13 bases between them. The CDR3 protein is CASSVDGGRGEAFF. The DNA for the CDR3 is TGTGCCAGCAGCGTAGATGGCGGGCGGGGTGAAGCTTTCTTT.

There are a few counts of this clone. The gene calls are TRBV5-4 and TRBJ2-7, with a possible D match to TRBD1 (6 bases). Germline V gene lookup returns CDR1 SGHNT and CDR2 YYREEE (reference sequence). This CDR3 region has 15 residues. Trimming pared 7 bases from V and 2 bases from J, leaving 19 bases between. The CDR3 spells CASAVWGQRTYEQYF. CDR3 coding DNA: TGTGCCAGCGCTGTTTGGGGGCAACGGACCTACGAGCAGTACTTC.

The CDR3 here is CASSASGRRDTQYF. The CDR3 DNA sequence: TGTGCCAGCAGCGCTAGCGGGAGGCGGGATACGCAGTATTTT. This chain uses TRBV9 with TRBJ2-3; TRBD2 agrees at 11 bases. CDR3 length: 14 residues. V dropped 3 bases and J dropped 6; count of bases not matched to a gene: 3. Germline V gene data show CDR1 as SGDLS and CDR2 as YYNGEE.

This rearrangement joins TRBV4-1 to TRBJ2-3, with a weak D call TRBD2 (6 bases). The CDR3 is 14 residues long. Trimming removed 1 base at V and 9 bases at J, with 14 bases between. The germline V gene has CDR1 MGHRA and CDR2 YSYEKL. The CDR3: CASSQVALGGTQYF. The CDR3 DNA sequence: TGCGCCAGCAGCCAAGTTGCCCTGGGAGGCACGCAGTATTTT.

The chain carries TRBV6-1 and TRBJ2-1; 7 bases match TRBD1. Germline V gives CDR1 MNHNS, CDR2 SASEGT. This CDR3 is built from 15 residues. V shed 3 bases, J shed 0 bases, and the junction held 2 bases outside the gene matches. The CDR3 here is CASSDTGDSYNEQFF. The CDR3 nucleotides read TGTGCCAGCAGTGATACAGGGGACTCCTACAATGAGCAGTTCTTC.